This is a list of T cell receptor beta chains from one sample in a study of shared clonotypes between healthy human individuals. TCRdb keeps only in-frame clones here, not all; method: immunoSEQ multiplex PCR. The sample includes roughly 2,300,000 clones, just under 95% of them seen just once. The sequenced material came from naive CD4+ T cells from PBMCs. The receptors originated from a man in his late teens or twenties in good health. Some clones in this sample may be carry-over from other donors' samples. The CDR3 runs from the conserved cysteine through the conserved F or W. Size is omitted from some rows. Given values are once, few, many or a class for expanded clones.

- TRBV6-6 CASSYSERNTEAFF
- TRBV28 CASSSSGGGYTF
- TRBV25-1 CASSSDRPNTEAFF
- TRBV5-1 CASSLLPSGPDFYNEQFF
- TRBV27 CASSPKSSYNEQFF
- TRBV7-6 CASSLASGRGYTGELFF
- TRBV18 CASSPPGSGSNQPQHF
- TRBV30 CAWSVQGNYEQYF
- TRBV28 CASTGWSGRSYNEQFF
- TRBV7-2 CASSLRRGNGEQFF
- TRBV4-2 CASSQVRGGTSGTDTQYF
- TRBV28 CASSSPAPRAKNIQYF
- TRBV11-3 CASSPGQGFSYEQYF
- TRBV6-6 CASSYAGGTVFLTF
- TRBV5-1 CASSPSTDPHEQYF
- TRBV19 CASSAPGQGEGYTF
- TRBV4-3 CASSLGWLGEYEQYF
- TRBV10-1 CASSESATGSTREAFF
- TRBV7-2 CASSSLAGYNEQFF
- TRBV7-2 CASSLAALAGAETQYF
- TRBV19 CASSLRDTSSYNEQFF
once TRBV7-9 CASSFNRNTEAFF
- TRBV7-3 CASSYGLAAYNEQFF
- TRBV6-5 CASSYSKNQPQHF
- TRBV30 CAWGEGYDGYTF
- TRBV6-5 CASTTGGSDEQYF
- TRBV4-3 CASSQDPGTGRSPLHF
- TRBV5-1 CASSLQGQGYEQYF
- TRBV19 CASTWREGSGEQFF
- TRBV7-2 CASSLSTSGGQETQYF
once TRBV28 CASNRYTDTQYF
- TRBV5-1 CASSPGTSGRADEQFF
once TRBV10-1 CASSETSTGYHEQYF
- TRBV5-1 CASSLMLLRLAGATEQYF
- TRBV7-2 CASSSQGQVHSPLHF
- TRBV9 CASSVGASGTGFEKLFF
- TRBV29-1 CSVYGEFSGANVLTF
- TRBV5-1 CASSLSGEKNTEAFF
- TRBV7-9 CASSLGLSNTEAFF
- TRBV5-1 CASSLGVRYNEQFF
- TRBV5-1 CASSLGLAGIDEQFF
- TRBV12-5 CASGSGDSYNEQFF
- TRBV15 CATSRASSDTQYF
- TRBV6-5 CASSSNQGNEQFF
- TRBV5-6 CASSLDRGSSPLHF
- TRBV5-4 CASSLTWQGAEAFF
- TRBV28 CASKSHWAGKFSPQHF
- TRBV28 CASSFSGRAYNEQFF
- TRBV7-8 CASSSYVTSKPQHF
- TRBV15 CATSRGTVYGYTF
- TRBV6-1 CASSEPGTVPREYF
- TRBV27 CASSLGTGGRRQFSAYGYTF